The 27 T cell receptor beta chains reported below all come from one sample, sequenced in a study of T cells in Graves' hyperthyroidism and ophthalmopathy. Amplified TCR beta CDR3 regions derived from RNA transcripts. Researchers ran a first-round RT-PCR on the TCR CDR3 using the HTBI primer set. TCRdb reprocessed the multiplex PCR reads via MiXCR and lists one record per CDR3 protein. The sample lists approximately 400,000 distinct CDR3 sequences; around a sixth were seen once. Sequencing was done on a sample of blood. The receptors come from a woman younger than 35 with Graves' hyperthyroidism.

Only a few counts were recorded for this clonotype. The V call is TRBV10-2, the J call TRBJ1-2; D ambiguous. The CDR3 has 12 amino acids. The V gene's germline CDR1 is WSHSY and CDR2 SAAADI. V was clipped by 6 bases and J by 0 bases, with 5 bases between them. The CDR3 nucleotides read TGCGCCAGCAGGATCCCTAACTATGGCTACACCTTC. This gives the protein CASRIPNYGYTF.

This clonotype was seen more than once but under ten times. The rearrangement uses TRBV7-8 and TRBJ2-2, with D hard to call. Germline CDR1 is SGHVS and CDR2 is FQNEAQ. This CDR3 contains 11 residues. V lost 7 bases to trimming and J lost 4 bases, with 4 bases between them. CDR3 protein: CASMFTGELFF. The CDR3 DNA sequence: TGTGCCAGCATGTTCACCGGGGAGCTGTTTTTT.

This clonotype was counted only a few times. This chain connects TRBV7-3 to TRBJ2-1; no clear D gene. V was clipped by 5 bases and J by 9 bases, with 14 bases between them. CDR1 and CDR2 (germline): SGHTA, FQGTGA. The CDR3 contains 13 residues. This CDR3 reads CASSHPPSGEQFF. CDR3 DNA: TGTGCCAGCAGCCACCCACCCTCAGGTGAGCAGTTCTTC.

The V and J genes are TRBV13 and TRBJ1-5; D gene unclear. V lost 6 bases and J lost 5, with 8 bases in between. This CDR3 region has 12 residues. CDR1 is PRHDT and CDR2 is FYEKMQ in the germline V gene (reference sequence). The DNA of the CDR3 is TGTGCCAGCAGTCCCTCTTATCAGCCCCAGCATTTT. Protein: CASSPSYQPQHF.

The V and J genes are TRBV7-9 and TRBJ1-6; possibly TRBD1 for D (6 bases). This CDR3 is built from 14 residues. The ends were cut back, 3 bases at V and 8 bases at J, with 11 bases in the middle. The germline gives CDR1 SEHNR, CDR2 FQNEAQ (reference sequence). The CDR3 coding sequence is TGTGCCAGCAGCTTGGGGGACATATATTCACCCCTCCACTTT. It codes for CASSLGDIYSPLHF. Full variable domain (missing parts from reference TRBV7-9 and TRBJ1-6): DTGVSQNPRHKITKRGQNVTFRCDPISEHNRLYWYRQTLGQGPEFLTYFQNEAQLEKSRLLSDRFSAERPKGSFSTLEIQRTEQGDSAMYLCASSLGDIYSPLHFGNGTRLTVT.

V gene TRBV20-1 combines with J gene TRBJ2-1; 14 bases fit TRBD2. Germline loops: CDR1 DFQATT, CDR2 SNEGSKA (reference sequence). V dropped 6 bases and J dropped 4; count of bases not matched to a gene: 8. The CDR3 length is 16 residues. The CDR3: CSASSRTSGGYNEQFF. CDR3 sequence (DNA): TGCAGTGCCAGCAGCCGGACTAGCGGGGGGTACAATGAGCAGTTCTTC.

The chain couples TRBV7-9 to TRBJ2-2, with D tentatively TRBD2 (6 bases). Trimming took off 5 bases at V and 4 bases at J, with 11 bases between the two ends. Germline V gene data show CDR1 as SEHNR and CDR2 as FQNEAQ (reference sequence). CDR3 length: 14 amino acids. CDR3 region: CASSPGLRTGELFF. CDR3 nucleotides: TGTGCCAGCAGCCCGGGACTGCGCACCGGGGAGCTGTTTTTT.

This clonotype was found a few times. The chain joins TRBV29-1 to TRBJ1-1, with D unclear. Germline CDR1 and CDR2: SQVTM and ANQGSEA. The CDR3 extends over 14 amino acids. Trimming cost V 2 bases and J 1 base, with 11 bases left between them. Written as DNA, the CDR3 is TGCAGCGTTGAAAGGGTCCTTGGGAACACTGAAGCTTTCTTT. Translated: CSVERVLGNTEAFF.

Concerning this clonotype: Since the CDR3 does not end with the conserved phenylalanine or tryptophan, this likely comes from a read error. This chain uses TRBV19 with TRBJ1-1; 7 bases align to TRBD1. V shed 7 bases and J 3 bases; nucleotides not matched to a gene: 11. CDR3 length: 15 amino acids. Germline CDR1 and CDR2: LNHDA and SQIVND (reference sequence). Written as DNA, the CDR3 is TGTGCCAGTATCCACAGGGGTGTGAGGGACACTGAAGCTTTCTCT. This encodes CASIHRGVRDTEAFS.

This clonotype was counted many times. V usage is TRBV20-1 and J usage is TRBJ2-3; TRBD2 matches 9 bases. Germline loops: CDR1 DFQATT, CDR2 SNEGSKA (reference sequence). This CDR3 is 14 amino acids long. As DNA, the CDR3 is TGCAGGCCGCAAGGAGCGGGAGGTTCAGATACGCAGTATTTT. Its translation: CRPQGAGGSDTQYF.

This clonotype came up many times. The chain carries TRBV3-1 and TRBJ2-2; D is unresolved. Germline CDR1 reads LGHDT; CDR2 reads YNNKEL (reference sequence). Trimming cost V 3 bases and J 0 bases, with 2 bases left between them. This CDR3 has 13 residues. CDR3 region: CASSHANTGELFF. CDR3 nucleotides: TGTGCCAGCAGCCACGCGAACACCGGGGAGCTGTTTTTT.

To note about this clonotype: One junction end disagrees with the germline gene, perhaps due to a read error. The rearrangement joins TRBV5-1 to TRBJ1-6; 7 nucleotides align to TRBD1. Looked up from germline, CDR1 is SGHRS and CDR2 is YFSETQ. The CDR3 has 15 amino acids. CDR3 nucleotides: TGCGTCAGCAGCAGGACCGGGACAGATAATTCACCCCTCCACTTT. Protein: CVSSRTGTDNSPLHF.

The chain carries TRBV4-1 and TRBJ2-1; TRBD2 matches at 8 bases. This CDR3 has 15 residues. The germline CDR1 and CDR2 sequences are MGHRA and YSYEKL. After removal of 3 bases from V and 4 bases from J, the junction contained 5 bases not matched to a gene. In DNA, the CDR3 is TGCGCCAGCAGCCAGATCCGGGGGGGATACAATGAGCAGTTCTTC. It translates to CASSQIRGGYNEQFF.

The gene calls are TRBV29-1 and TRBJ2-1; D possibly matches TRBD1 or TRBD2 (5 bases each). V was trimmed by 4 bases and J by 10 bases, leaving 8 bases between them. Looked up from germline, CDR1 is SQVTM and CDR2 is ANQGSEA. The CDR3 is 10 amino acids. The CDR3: CSVGGGEQFF. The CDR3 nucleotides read TGCAGCGTTGGGGGCGGGGAGCAGTTCTTC.

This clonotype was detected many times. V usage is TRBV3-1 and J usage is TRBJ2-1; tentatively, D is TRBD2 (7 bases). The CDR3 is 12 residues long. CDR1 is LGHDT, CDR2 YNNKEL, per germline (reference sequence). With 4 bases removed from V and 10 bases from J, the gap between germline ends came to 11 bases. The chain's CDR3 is CASSPGRGEQFF. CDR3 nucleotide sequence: TGTGCCAGCAGCCCTGGGAGGGGGGAGCAGTTCTTC.

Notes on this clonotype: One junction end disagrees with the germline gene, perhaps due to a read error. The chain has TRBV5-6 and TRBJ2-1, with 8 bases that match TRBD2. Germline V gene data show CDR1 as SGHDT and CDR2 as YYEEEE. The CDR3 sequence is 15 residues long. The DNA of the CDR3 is TGTGTCAGCAGCCCGGGGACTAGTCCCTACAATGAGCAGTTCTTC. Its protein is CVSSPGTSPYNEQFF.

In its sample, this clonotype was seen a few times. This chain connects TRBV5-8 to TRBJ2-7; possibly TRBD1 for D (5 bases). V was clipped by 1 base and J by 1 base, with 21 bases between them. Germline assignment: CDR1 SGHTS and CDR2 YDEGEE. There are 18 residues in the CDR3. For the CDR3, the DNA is TGTGCCAGCAGCTTGATCGTTAGGGTCAGGGCGGTTTCCTACGAGCAGTACTTC. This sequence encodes CASSLIVRVRAVSYEQYF.

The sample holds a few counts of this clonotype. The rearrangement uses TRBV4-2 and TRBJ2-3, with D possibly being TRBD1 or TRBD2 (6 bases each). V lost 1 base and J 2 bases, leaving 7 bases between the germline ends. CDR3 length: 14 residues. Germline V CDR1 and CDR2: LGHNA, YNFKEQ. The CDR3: CASSQAGATDTQYF. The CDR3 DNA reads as TGTGCCAGCAGCCAAGCGGGGGCCACAGATACGCAGTATTTT.

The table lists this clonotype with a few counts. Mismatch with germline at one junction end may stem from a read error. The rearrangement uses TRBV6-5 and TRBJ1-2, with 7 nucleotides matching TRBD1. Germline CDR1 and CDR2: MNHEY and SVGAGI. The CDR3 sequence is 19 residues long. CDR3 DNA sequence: TGTGCCAGCAGTTACCATTGGGACAGAGTATTTCTAATGGGCTATGGCTGCACCTTC. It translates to CASSYHWDRVFLMGYGCTF.

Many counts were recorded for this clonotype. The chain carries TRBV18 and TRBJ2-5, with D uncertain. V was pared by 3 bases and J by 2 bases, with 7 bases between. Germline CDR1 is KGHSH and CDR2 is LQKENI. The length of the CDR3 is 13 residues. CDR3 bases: TGTGCCAGCTCACCTAAGAAACAAGAGACCCAGTACTTC. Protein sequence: CASSPKKQETQYF.

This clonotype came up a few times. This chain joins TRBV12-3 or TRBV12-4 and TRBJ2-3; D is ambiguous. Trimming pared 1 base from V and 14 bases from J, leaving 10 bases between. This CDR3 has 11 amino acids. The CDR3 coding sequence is TGTGCCAGCAGTTTAGGCGGATTGGCGTATTTT. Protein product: CASSLGGLAYF.

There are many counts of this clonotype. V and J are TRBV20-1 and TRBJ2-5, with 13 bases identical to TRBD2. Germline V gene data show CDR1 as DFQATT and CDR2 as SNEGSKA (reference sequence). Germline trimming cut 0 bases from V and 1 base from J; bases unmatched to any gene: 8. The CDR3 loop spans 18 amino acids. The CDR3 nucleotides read TGCAGTGCTAGAGAAAGACTAGCGGGGGGCCTAACCCAAGAGACCCAGTACTTC. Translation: CSARERLAGGLTQETQYF.

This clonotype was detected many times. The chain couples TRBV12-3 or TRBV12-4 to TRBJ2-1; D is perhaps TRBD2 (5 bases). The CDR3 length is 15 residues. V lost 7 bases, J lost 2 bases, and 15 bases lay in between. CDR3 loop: CASTSGSAAYNEQFF. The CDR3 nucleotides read TGTGCCAGCACGTCGGGAAGCGCCGCCTACAATGAGCAGTTCTTC.

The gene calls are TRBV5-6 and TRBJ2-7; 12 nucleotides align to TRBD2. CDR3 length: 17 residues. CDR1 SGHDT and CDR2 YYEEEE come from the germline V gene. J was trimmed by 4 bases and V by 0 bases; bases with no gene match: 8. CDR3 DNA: TGTGCCAGCAGCTTGGGGATAACTAGCGGGGGGCCGTACGAGCAGTACTTC. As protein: CASSLGITSGGPYEQYF.

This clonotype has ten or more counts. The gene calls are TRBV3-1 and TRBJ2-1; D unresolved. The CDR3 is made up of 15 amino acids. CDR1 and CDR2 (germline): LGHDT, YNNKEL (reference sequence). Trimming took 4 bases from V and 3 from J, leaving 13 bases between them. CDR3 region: CASSLHREYYNEQFF. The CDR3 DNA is TGTGCCAGCAGCCTTCATAGGGAATACTACAATGAGCAGTTCTTC.

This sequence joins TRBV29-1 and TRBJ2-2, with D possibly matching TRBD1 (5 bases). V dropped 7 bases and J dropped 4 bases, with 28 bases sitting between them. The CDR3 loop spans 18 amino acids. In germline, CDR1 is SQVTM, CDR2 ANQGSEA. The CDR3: CSAMTLAAGPSFTGELFF. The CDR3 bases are TGCAGCGCGATGACCCTTGCGGCAGGGCCTTCCTTCACCGGGGAGCTGTTTTTT.

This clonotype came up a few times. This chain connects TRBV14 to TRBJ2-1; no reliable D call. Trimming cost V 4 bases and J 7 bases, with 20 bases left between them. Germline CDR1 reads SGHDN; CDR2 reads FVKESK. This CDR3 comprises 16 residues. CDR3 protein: CASSPLRPLNRNEQFF. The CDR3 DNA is TGTGCCAGCAGCCCTCTCAGGCCTCTCAACCGGAATGAGCAGTTCTTC.